This T cell receptor (beta chain) originates from a study of radiation and T cells in renal cell carcinoma. The method was immunoSEQ multiplex PCR; TCRdb's version includes in-frame clones alone and lacks a portion of them. The sample carries roughly 9,300 clones, 63% recorded once. Treatment indicated: 15 Gy SBRT to primary tumor, nephrectomy 4 weeks later. Nephrectomy followed 15 Gy stereotactic body radiation by 4 weeks. This CDR3 has 15 amino acids. Germline assignment: CDR1 LNHDA and CDR2 SQIVND (reference sequence). With V trimmed by 6 bases and J by 9 bases, 9 bases remained unmatched. The source was tumor tissue, collected from a patient whose treatment included radiotherapy and nephrectomy. This chain connects TRBV19 to TRBJ2-1, with 12 positions matching TRBD2. The sequence came from a woman aged 50 to 60 with renal cell carcinoma. The CDR3, as DNA: TGTGCCAGTAGCTCTAGCGGGAGGGCGAGTGGTGAGCAGTTCTTC. Translated: CASSSSGRASGEQFF.